This record covers a single T cell receptor beta chain. This specimen belongs to a study of T-cell memory formation after mild COVID-19. One entry per CDR3 protein results from TCRdb running MiXCR on the 5' RACE reads. The sample records about 110,000 distinct CDR3 sequences, about 15% being singletons. Trimming cost V 5 bases and J 5 bases, with 19 bases left between them. The CDR3 extends over 15 amino acids. Per the germline V gene, CDR1 is MNHEY and CDR2 is SMNVEV (reference sequence). The chain links TRBV27 to TRBJ2-7; TRBD2 might be the D (6 bases). Source material: PBMCs or a T cell subset sorted from them (not recorded which). This receptor was taken from an adult woman who had mild COVID-19 (a few samples of this study predate the infection). Cell type and time point are not known. Written as DNA, the CDR3 is TGTGCCAGCAGTATCTCGGCGGGGCTCATCCACGAGCAGTACTTC. This gives the protein CASSISAGLIHEQYF.